Listed below are T cell receptor beta chains from one sample, sequenced in a study of cytomegalovirus exposure and HLA in healthy donors. Data came from immunoSEQ multiplex PCR; TCRdb stores just in-frame clones and leaves some out. The sample has over 45,000 clones; more than 85% are singletons. The sample consisted of PBMCs. The receptors here all came from a woman between 18 and 29 years old in good health and CMV-seronegative. Each CDR3 is given with its conserved first and last residue. A D gene is named only where the DNA matches it firmly. Clone size is given for some rows only: seen once, a few or many times, or a class if the clone is expanded.

>TRBJ1-2|NA|NA|TRBV2
TGTGCCAGCAGTGAACCCGGAGGGGCAGCAGATGGCTACACCTTC
CASSEPGGAADGYTF
>TRBJ2-1|TRBD2|NA|TRBV9
TGTGCCAGCGCCTCCCTGCCGGGACTAGCGGTGAATGAGCAGTTCTTC
CASASLPGLAVNEQFF
>TRBJ2-5|NA|NA|TRBV7-9
TGTGCCAGCGTAGGGAGAGAGACCCAGTACTTC
CASVGRETQYF
>TRBJ2-1|TRBD2|NA|TRBV4-1
TGCGCCAGCAGCCAAGAGCTAGGGCTAGCGGGCTACAATGAGCAGTTCTTC
CASSQELGLAGYNEQFF
>TRBJ1-1|NA|NA|TRBV20-1
TGCAGTGCCCTCAGGGACACTGAAGCTTTCTTT
CSALRDTEAFF
>TRBJ2-5|TRBD1|NA|TRBV18
TGTGCCAGCTCATCTCCGGACAGGGGGCGGGAGACCCAGTACTTC
CASSSPDRGRETQYF
>TRBJ1-2|TRBD1|NA|TRBV6-5
TGTGCCAGCAGCTCTACAGGGGGCGCGGTATATGGCTACACCTTC
CASSSTGGAVYGYTF
>TRBJ1-1|NA|NA|TRBV9
TGTGCCGGCAGCTACGGACTTCGGATGAACACTGAAGCTTTCTTT
CAGSYGLRMNTEAFF
>TRBJ1-5|NA|NA|TRBV5-6
TGTGCCAGCAGCGCGCGGGGCCAGCCCCAGCATTTT
CASSARGQPQHF
>TRBJ2-2|TRBD2|once|TRBV6-6
TGTGCCAGCAGTGGCAATAGCGGGAAGTCGACCGGGGAGCTGTTTTTT
CASSGNSGKSTGELFF
>TRBJ2-7|TRBD2|NA|TRBV13
TGTGCCAGCAGCTTAAACGGGGGGGCTTACGAGCAGTACTTC
CASSLNGGAYEQYF
>TRBJ2-7|TRBD1|NA|TRBV19
TGTGCCAGTGGCGCCCAGGGGGCCTACGAGCAGTACTTC
CASGAQGAYEQYF
>TRBJ1-2|NA|few|TRBV29-1
TGCAGCGTTGCACATGATGGCTACACCTTC
CSVAHDGYTF
>TRBJ2-4|NA|NA|TRBV2
TGTGCCAGCAGTGAAGCAAACAGGGTCCCCAAAAACATTCAGTACTTC
CASSEANRVPKNIQYF
>TRBJ1-2|TRBD1|NA|TRBV30
TGTGCCTGGGCGGTAGACAGGGAGGTTTATGGCTACACCTTC
CAWAVDREVYGYTF
>TRBJ1-3|TRBD1|NA|TRBV9
TGTGCCAGCAGCAACGGACAGGGAAGGGGTTCTGGAAACACCATATATTTT
CASSNGQGRGSGNTIYF
>TRBJ2-7|TRBD1|NA|TRBV2
TGTGCCAGCAGAAAACTTCGGACAGGTGGCTACGAGCAGTACTTC
CASRKLRTGGYEQYF
>TRBJ2-1|NA|NA|TRBV15
TGTGCCACCAGCAGAGATCCCCTTTCGGGAGTCAATGAGCAGTTCTTC
CATSRDPLSGVNEQFF
>TRBJ2-3|NA|once|TRBV6-1
TGTGCCAGCAGTGAAGCGCGACTAGTCGTTGTGGATACGCAGTATTTT
CASSEARLVVVDTQYF
>TRBJ1-5|NA|NA|TRBV29-1
TGCAGCGTTGAGGGGGCGGGCAATCAGCCCCAGCATTTT
CSVEGAGNQPQHF
>TRBJ2-3|TRBD2|NA|TRBV7-2
TGTGCCAGCAGCCCAGCGGGGGGGGCAGATACGCAGTATTTT
CASSPAGGADTQYF
>TRBJ2-1|TRBD2|NA|TRBV5-4
TGTGCCAGCAGCCTAGATAGCGGGAGGGCCAGGGATGAGCAGTTCTTC
CASSLDSGRARDEQFF
>TRBJ1-2|TRBD1|NA|TRBV27
TGTGCCAGCGGAACAGGGGGTCGGGGTAATGGCTACACCTTC
CASGTGGRGNGYTF
>TRBJ2-5|TRBD1|NA|TRBV6-5
TGTGCCAGCAGGCTCCGGGGGACAGGGCAAGAGACCCAGTACTTC
CASRLRGTGQETQYF
>TRBJ1-1|NA|NA|TRBV12-5
TGTGCTAGTGGTTTGTCCCCGTCCAGGCAGGAAGCTTTCTTT
CASGLSPSRQEAFF
>TRBJ2-3|NA|NA|TRBV5-1
TGCGCCAGCAGCCCCACTAGCACAGATACGCAGTATTTT
CASSPTSTDTQYF
>TRBJ1-1|NA|NA|TRBV9
TGTGCCAGCAGCGTAGGCCCCGAGGGAGACACTGAAGCTTTCTTT
CASSVGPEGDTEAFF
>TRBJ2-5|NA|few|TRBV15
TGTGCCACCAGCGCCACGGTCGGCGGTGGAGAGACCCAGTACTTC
CATSATVGGGETQYF
>TRBJ2-3|NA|NA|TRBV7-9
TGTGCCAGCAGCTCACTTGGAGATACGCAGTATTTT
CASSSLGDTQYF
>TRBJ2-5|NA|NA|TRBV5-5
TGTGCCAGCAGCCAACGACAGACAGGACAAGAGACCCAGTACTTC
CASSQRQTGQETQYF
>TRBJ2-1|TRBD2|NA|TRBV30
TGTGCCTGGAAGGCGACTAGCGGGAACCATGAGCAGTTCTTC
CAWKATSGNHEQFF
>TRBJ2-2|NA|NA|TRBV7-2
TGTGCCAGCAGCTTAGTGGGGGCAGAGGAGACCGGGGAGCTGTTTTTT
CASSLVGAEETGELFF
>TRBJ1-3|NA|NA|TRBV5-6
TGTGCCAGCAGCCCCCCCTTTAGCGGAAACACCATATATTTT
CASSPPFSGNTIYF
>TRBJ2-1|NA|NA|TRBV4-3
TGCGCCAGCAGCCAAGAATGGGCTAGCGCCCCCAATGAGCAGTTCTTC
CASSQEWASAPNEQFF
>TRBJ2-1|TRBD2|once|TRBV11-1
TGTGCCAGCAGCTTGGGGACTACCTACAATGAGCAGTTCTTC
CASSLGTTYNEQFF
>TRBJ2-3|NA|NA|TRBV18
TGTGCCAGCTCACTACAAACAGGGATAGATACGCAGTATTTT
CASSLQTGIDTQYF
>TRBJ2-2|TRBD2|NA|TRBV5-1
TGCGCCAGCAGACAAGGTGGGGAGGGCGCGGAGCTGTTTTTT
CASRQGGEGAELFF
>TRBJ1-2|TRBD1|NA|TRBV19
TGTGCCAGTAGTATAACCCCATCAGGGGGCACGCATGGCTACACCTTC
CASSITPSGGTHGYTF
>TRBJ2-6|NA|NA|TRBV6-1
TGTGCCAGCAGTGAAAGGGGGTTCGGGGCCAACGTCCTGACTTTC
CASSERGFGANVLTF
>TRBJ2-1|NA|NA|TRBV11-3
TGTGCCAGCAGCTTCCAGGGTCTTGAGCAGTTCTTC
CASSFQGLEQFF
>TRBJ1-1|NA|NA|TRBV18
TGTGCCAGCTCAGACGGACTCAACACTGAAGCTTTCTTT
CASSDGLNTEAFF
>TRBJ2-4|TRBD1|once|TRBV5-8
TGTGCCAGCAGCCGTGGACAGGGAAACATTCAGTACTTC
CASSRGQGNIQYF
>TRBJ1-1|TRBD1|NA|TRBV5-4
TGTGCCAGCAGCTCTACAGGGGGCATGGGAACTGAAGCTTTCTTT
CASSSTGGMGTEAFF
>TRBJ2-7|NA|NA|TRBV14
TGTGCCAGCAGCCAAACACAGGGAAGAGAGTACGAGCAGTACTTC
CASSQTQGREYEQYF
>TRBJ2-5|TRBD2|NA|TRBV5-1
TGCGCCAGCAGCTTCGGGACTAGCGGGAAAGAGACCCAGTACTTC
CASSFGTSGKETQYF
>TRBJ1-3|NA|NA|TRBV19
TGTGCCAGTCGAACAGGAGCAACGGACACCATATATTTT
CASRTGATDTIYF
>TRBJ1-2|NA|NA|TRBV10-3
TGTGCCATCAGTGAGTCGTCAGGGGTCAGTGTTGGCTACACCTTC
CAISESSGVSVGYTF
>TRBJ2-1|NA|NA|TRBV7-9
TGTGCCAGCAGATCACCATCAGTCAGGGGAAACTACAATGAGCAGTTCTTC
CASRSPSVRGNYNEQFF
>TRBJ1-4|NA|NA|TRBV18
TGTGCCAGCTCCACCAGAGGGGGAGACCCAACTAATGAAAAACTGTTTTTT
CASSTRGGDPTNEKLFF
>TRBJ2-2|TRBD1|NA|TRBV4-3
TGCGCCAGCAGCCAGGGGACAGGGTACACCGGGGAGCTGTTTTTT
CASSQGTGYTGELFF
>TRBJ1-2|TRBD1|NA|TRBV6-6
TGTGCCAGCACCCTAGACAGGGTCGGCTACACCTTC
CASTLDRVGYTF
>TRBJ1-2|TRBD1|NA|TRBV28
TGTGCCAGCACCCTTCCGGGACAGGGGTATGGCTACACCTTC
CASTLPGQGYGYTF
>TRBJ2-7|NA|NA|TRBV14
TGTGCCAGCAGCCAAGCTCCCCCTAAGCTTGAGCAGTACTTC
CASSQAPPKLEQYF
>TRBJ2-7|TRBD1|NA|TRBV7-3
TGTGCCAGCAGCTTACAACAGGGGGGCTCCTACGAGCAGTACTTC
CASSLQQGGSYEQYF
>TRBJ1-2|NA|NA|TRBV27
TGTGCCAGCAGTTTGTCCGGGAACTATGGCTACACCTTC
CASSLSGNYGYTF
>TRBJ2-7|TRBD2|NA|TRBV7-2
TGTGCCAGCAGCACAGTAGCGGGAGCAGACTACGAGCAGTACTTC
CASSTVAGADYEQYF
>TRBJ2-3|TRBD1|NA|TRBV19
TGTGCCAGTAGTGACAGGGCCACAGATACGCAGTATTTT
CASSDRATDTQYF
>TRBJ1-1|NA|once|TRBV19
TGTGCCAGTAGTGCTCCGGGGACACCTGAAGCTTTCTTT
CASSAPGTPEAFF
>TRBJ2-7|TRBD2|NA|TRBV5-1
TGCGCCAGCAGCCCGGTTGGGGGAGGGAACGAGCAGTACTTC
CASSPVGGGNEQYF